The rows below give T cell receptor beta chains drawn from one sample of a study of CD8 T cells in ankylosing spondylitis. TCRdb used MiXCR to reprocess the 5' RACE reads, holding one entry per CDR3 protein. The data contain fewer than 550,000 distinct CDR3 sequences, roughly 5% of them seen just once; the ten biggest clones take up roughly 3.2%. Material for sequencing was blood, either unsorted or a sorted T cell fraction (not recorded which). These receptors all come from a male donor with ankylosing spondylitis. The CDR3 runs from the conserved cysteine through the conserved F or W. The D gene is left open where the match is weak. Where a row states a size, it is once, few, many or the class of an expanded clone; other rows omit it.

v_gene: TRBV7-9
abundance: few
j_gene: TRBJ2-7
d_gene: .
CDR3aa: CASSFGVYEQYF
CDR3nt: TGTGCCAGCAGCTTCGGGGTTTACGAGCAGTACTTC

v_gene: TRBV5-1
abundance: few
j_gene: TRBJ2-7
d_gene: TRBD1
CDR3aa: CASSMTGDKYEQYF
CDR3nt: TGCGCCAGCAGCATGACAGGGGACAAATACGAGCAGTACTTC

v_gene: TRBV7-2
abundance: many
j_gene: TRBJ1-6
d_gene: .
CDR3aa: CASSLGGGFPLHF
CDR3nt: TGTGCCAGCAGCTTGGGGGGGGGCTTTCCCCTCCACTTT

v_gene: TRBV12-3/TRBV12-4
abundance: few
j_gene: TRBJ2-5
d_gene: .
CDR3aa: CASSLGDTQETQYF
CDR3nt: TGTGCCAGCAGTTTAGGGGACACGCAAGAGACCCAGTACTTC

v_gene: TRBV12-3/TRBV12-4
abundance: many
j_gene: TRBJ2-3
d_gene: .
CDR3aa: CASSLVSFRRTDTQYF
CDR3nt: TGTGCCAGCAGTTTGGTGTCGTTCCGGCGCACGGATACGCAGTATTTT

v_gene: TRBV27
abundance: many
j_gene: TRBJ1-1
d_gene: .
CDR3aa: CASSLTILDTEAFF
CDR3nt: TGTGCCAGCAGTTTAACGATTTTGGACACTGAAGCTTTCTTT

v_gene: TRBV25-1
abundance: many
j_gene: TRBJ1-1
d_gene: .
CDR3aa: CATPGRPNTEAFF
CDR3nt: TGTGCCACCCCGGGCAGGCCTAACACTGAAGCTTTCTTT

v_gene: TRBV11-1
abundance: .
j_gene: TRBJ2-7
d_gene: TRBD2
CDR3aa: CASSLGRGLAGVLYEQYF
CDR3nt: TGTGCCAGCAGCTTAGGACGCGGGCTAGCGGGAGTCCTCTACGAGCAGTACTTC

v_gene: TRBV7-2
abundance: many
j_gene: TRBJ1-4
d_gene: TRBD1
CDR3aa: CASSFDRGHEKLFF
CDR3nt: TGTGCCAGCAGCTTTGACAGGGGGCACGAAAAACTGTTTTTT

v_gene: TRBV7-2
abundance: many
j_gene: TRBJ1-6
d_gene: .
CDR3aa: CASSLAGSYNSPLHF
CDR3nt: TGTGCCAGCAGCTTAGCGGGGTCCTATAATTCACCCCTCCACTTT

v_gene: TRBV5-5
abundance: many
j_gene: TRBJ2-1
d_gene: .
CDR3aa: CASSLEGRSYNEQFF
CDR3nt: TGTGCCAGCAGCTTAGAGGGCCGCTCCTACAATGAGCAGTTCTTC

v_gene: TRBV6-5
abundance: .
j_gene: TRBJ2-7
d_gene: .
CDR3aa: CASSYSTRGRVYEQYF
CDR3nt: TGTGCCAGCAGTTACTCAACCAGGGGACGGGTCTACGAGCAGTACTTC

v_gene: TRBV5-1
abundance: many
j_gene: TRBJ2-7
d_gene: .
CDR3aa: CASSLGDHGLVEQYF
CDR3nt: TGCGCCAGCAGCTTGGGGGACCATGGCCTAGTGGAGCAGTACTTC

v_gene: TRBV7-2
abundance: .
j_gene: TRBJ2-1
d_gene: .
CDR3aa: CASSSDSTWDEQFF
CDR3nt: TGTGCCAGCAGCTCGGACAGTACTTGGGATGAGCAGTTCTTC

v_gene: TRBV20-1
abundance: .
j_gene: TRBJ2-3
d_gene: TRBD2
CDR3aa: CSALIAGGTDTQYF
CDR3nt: TGCAGTGCTTTAATAGCGGGGGGCACAGATACGCAGTATTTT

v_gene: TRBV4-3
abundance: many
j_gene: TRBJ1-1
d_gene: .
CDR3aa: CASSQDRAGSDTEAFF
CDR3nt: TGCGCCAGCAGCCAAGATCGGGCAGGGTCGGACACTGAAGCTTTCTTT

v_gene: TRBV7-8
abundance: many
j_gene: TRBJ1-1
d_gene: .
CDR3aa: CASIRPTDTEAFF
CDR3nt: TGTGCCAGTATCAGGCCTACGGACACTGAAGCTTTCTTT

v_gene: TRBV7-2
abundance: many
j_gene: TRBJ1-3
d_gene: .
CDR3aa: CASSLRGGSGNTIYF
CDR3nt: TGTGCCAGCAGCTTGAGGGGGGGATCTGGAAACACCATATATTTT

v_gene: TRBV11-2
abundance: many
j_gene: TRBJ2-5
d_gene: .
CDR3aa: CASSSHPWQETQYF
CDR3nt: TGTGCCAGCAGCTCTCACCCGTGGCAAGAGACCCAGTACTTC

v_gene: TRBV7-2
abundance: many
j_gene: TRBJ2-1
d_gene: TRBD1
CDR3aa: CASSARDSSYNEQFF
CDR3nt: TGTGCCAGCAGCGCTCGGGACAGCTCCTACAATGAGCAGTTCTTC

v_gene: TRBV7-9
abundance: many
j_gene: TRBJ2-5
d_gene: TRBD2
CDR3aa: CASSLLAGAGETQYF
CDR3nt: TGTGCCAGCAGCTTACTAGCGGGAGCGGGAGAGACCCAGTACTTC

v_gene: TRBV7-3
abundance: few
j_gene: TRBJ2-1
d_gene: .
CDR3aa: CASSSRGTRGGDEQFF
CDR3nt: TGTGCCAGCAGCTCCAGGGGGACCAGGGGAGGCGATGAGCAGTTCTTC

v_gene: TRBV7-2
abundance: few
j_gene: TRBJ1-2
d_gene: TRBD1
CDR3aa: CASSLARTGGIYGYTF
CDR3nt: TGTGCCAGCAGCTTAGCGAGGACAGGGGGTATCTATGGCTACACCTTC

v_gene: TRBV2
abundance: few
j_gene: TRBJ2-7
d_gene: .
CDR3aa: CAHGGAYEQYF
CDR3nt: TGTGCCCACGGGGGAGCCTACGAGCAGTACTTC

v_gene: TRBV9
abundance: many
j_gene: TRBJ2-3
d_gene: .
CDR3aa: CASSVVGGFTDTQYF
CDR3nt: TGTGCCAGCAGCGTTGTCGGGGGATTCACAGATACGCAGTATTTT

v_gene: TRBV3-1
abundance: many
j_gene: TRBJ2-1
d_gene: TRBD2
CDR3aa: CASSRGPSGTEQFF
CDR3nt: TGTGCCAGCAGCCGAGGGCCCAGCGGGACGGAGCAGTTCTTC

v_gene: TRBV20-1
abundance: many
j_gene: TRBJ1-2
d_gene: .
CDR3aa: CSAYRPYGYTF
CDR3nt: TGCAGTGCGTACCGCCCATATGGCTACACCTTC

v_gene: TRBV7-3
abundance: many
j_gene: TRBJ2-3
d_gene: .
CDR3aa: CASSLSGVWPGESTDTQYF
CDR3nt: TGTGCCAGCAGCTTAAGTGGGGTCTGGCCAGGGGAAAGCACAGATACGCAGTATTTT

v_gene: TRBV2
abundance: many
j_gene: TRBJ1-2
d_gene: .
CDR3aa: CASSEDPRSYGYTF
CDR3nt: TGTGCCAGCAGTGAAGATCCGAGGAGCTATGGCTACACCTTC

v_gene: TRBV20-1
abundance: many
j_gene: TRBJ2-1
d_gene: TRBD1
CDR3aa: CSARATGLYNEQFF
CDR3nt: TGCAGTGCTAGAGCGACAGGGCTCTACAATGAGCAGTTCTTC

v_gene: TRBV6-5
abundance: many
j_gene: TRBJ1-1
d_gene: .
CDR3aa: CASSSQVAEAFF
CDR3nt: TGTGCCAGCAGTAGCCAAGTTGCTGAAGCTTTCTTT

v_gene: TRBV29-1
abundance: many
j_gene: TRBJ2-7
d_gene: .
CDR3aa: CSVLFGTINSYEQYF
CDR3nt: TGCAGCGTTTTGTTCGGGACAATAAACTCCTACGAGCAGTACTTC

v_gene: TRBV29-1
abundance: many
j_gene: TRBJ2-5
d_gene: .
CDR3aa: CSVPRAGGRGETQYF
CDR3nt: TGCAGCGTGCCGAGGGCAGGAGGACGAGGAGAGACCCAGTACTTC

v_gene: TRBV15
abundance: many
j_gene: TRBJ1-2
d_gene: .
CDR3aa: CATSRDINYGYTF
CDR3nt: TGTGCCACCAGCAGAGATATAAACTATGGCTACACCTTC

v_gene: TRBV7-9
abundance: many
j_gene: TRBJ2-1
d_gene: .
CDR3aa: CASNRDADYNEQFF
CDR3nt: TGTGCCAGCAACCGGGACGCAGACTACAATGAGCAGTTCTTC

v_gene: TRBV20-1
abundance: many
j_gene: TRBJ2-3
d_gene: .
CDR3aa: CSARDEGGAGDTQYF
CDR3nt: TGCAGTGCTAGAGATGAGGGGGGGGCAGGGGATACGCAGTATTTT

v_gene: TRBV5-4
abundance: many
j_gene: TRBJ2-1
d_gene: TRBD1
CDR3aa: CASSNDRTGGRSSYYNEQFF
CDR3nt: TGTGCCAGCAGCAATGACCGGACAGGGGGCCGAAGTTCATACTACAATGAGCAGTTCTTC

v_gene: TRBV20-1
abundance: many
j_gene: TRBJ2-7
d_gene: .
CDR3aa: CSAFRGAQIEQYF
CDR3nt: TGCAGTGCTTTCCGTGGGGCCCAGATCGAGCAGTACTTC

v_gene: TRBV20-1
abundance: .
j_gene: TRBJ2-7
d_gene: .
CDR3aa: CSARTGHPSPIHYEQYF
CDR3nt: TGCAGTGCTAGAACAGGGCATCCATCACCAATTCACTACGAGCAGTACTTC

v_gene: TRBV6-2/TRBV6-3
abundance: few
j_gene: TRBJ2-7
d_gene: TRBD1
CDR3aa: CASKGPGQGGNSYEQYF
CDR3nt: TGTGCCAGCAAAGGCCCAGGACAGGGGGGAAACTCCTACGAGCAGTACTTC

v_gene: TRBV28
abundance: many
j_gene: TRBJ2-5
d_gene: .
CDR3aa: CASSFRSAAAVTQYF
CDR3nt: TGTGCCAGCAGTTTTAGGTCCGCCGCGGCGGTAACCCAGTACTTC

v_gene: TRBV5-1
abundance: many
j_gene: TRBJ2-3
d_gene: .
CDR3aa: CASSTGPDTQYF
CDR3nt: TGCGCCAGCAGCACAGGTCCAGATACGCAGTATTTT

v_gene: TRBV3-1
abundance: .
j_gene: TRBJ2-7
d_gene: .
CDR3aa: CASSARTGPYEQYF
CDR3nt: TGTGCCAGCAGCGCTCGGACGGGACCTTACGAGCAGTACTTC

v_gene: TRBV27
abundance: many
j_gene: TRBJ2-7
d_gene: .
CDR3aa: CARTDQQSNSYEQYF
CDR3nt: TGTGCCCGAACGGACCAACAGAGCAACTCCTACGAGCAGTACTTC

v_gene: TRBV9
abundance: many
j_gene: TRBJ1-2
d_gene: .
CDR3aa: CASSERSGGMTF
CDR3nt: TGTGCCAGCAGCGAACGATCCGGGGGCATGACCTTC

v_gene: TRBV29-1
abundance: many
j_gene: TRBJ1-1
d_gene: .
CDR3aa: CSVQEVLNTEAFF
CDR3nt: TGCAGCGTTCAGGAGGTGCTGAACACTGAAGCTTTCTTT